Each of the 19 T cell receptor beta chains below was sequenced from the same sample in a study of T cells in Graves' hyperthyroidism and ophthalmopathy. Using RNA transcripts as the source, TCR beta CDR3 regions were amplified. The HTBI primer set drove a first-round RT-PCR of the TCR CDR3. Using its own MiXCR run on the multiplex PCR reads, TCRdb lists one record per CDR3 protein. The sample has roughly 100,000 distinct CDR3 sequences, about 51% seen once. The source material was blood. Source of these receptors: a woman aged 40 to 50 with Graves' hyperthyroidism.

This clonotype was picked up many times. The gene calls are TRBV29-1 and TRBJ1-2; no firm D call. Trimming cost V 4 bases and J 6 bases, with 12 bases left between them. Germline CDR1 SQVTM, CDR2 ANQGSEA. The CDR3 extends over 12 amino acids. In nucleotides, the CDR3 is TGCAGCGTTGGTCCCGGGAAGGATGGCTACACCTTC. Translated, it gives CSVGPGKDGYTF.

This clonotype was detected once. J is TRBJ2-5 and V is TRBV9, with TRBD2 as a possible D gene (6 bases). The CDR3 has 16 amino acids. Germline V CDR1 and CDR2: SGDLS, YYNGEE. Trimming removed 0 bases from V and 2 bases from J, with 14 bases in between. The CDR3 loop reads CASSVGGTGDQETQYF. The CDR3 region has the DNA TGTGCCAGCAGCGTAGGCGGGACCGGAGATCAAGAGACCCAGTACTTC.

This clonotype was seen at least ten times. The rearrangement joins TRBV9 to TRBJ1-6; no reliable D call. Trimming removed 0 bases from V and 7 bases from J, with 8 bases in between. The CDR3 is 14 residues long. Germline CDR1 SGDLS, CDR2 YYNGEE. The CDR3: CASSVGPENSPLHF. The CDR3 DNA reads as TGTGCCAGCAGCGTAGGACCGGAGAATTCACCCCTCCACTTT.

The chain carries TRBV7-2 and TRBJ2-5; 8 nucleotides agree with TRBD2. With V trimmed by 2 bases and J by 7 bases, 0 bases remained unmatched. Germline V gives CDR1 SGHTA, CDR2 FQGNSA. CDR3 size: 12 residues. CDR3 DNA sequence: TGTGCCAGCAGCTTAACTAGCGGGACCCAGTACTTC. Amino acid sequence: CASSLTSGTQYF.

The chain has TRBV29-1 and TRBJ2-7, with D perhaps matching TRBD2 (5 bases). V was cut by 4 bases and J by 3 bases, with 13 bases left in between. The CDR3 extends over 13 amino acids. Germline V lookup: CDR1 SQVTM, CDR2 ANQGSEA. The CDR3 DNA reads as TGCAGCGTTGGAGGGCGAATTAGCTACGAGCAGTACTTC. Its translation is CSVGGRISYEQYF.

About this clonotype: Relative to the germline gene, one junction end is altered; a read error may explain this. The V and J genes are TRBV25-1 and TRBJ2-7; 9 bases align to TRBD1. Looked up from germline, CDR1 is MGHDK and CDR2 is SYGVNS. This CDR3 comprises 15 residues. CDR3 DNA: TGTGCCAGCAGTGCCCAGGACAGGGGCCTTTACGGGCAGTACTTC. Protein sequence: CASSAQDRGLYGQYF.

In its sample, this clonotype was seen many times. V is TRBV9 and J is TRBJ1-6, with 7 positions matching TRBD1. V dropped 3 bases and J dropped 0; count of bases not matched to a gene: 9. Germline CDR1 SGDLS, CDR2 YYNGEE. The CDR3 loop spans 18 amino acids. CDR3 sequence reads: CASSATPGQSSYNSPLHF. CDR3 nucleotide sequence: TGTGCCAGCAGCGCGACGCCGGGACAGAGCTCCTATAATTCACCCCTCCACTTT.

This chain connects TRBV15 to TRBJ2-7; 9 bases are a match to TRBD1. The J segment lost 12 bases and the V segment lost 1 base, leaving 4 bases of the junction unmatched. Germline CDR1 reads LNHNV; CDR2 reads YYDKDF (reference sequence). This CDR3 has 12 amino acids. The CDR3 coding sequence is TGTGCCACCAGCAGAGGGGACAGGGATCCGTACTTC. Its translation is CATSRGDRDPYF.

This clonotype was counted only a few times. The chain uses TRBV25-1 and TRBJ1-5, with a weak D call TRBD1 (6 bases). The V end was cut by 4 bases, the J end by 6 bases, with 13 bases between. Germline CDR1 MGHDK, CDR2 SYGVNS. The CDR3 length is 14 residues. The CDR3 sequence is CASSATGLSQPQHF. CDR3 nucleotides: TGTGCCAGCAGTGCTACAGGGTTGAGTCAGCCCCAGCATTTT.

This sequence joins TRBV7-9 and TRBJ1-1; 8 bases fit TRBD1. Germline V CDR1 and CDR2: SEHNR, FQNEAQ (reference sequence). J gave up 8 bases and V 8 bases, and 19 bases lay outside the gene matches. This CDR3 has 16 amino acids. The CDR3 region is CASSPRARGRAGEAFF. The DNA of the CDR3 is TGTGCCAGCTCACCAAGAGCCAGGGGGCGCGCCGGGGAAGCTTTCTTT.

Note on this clonotype: Being one base from a much bigger clone, this may be a read error. The V call is TRBV2, the J call TRBJ2-7; D is undetermined. CDR3 size: 14 residues. Trimming stripped 5 bases from V and 0 bases from J, with 11 bases between. Germline V gives CDR1 SNHLY, CDR2 FYNNEI. CDR3 bases: TGTGCCAGCAGTCCCAGCAGGACCTCCTACGAGCAGTACTTC. Amino acid sequence: CASSPSRTSYEQYF.

Note on this clonotype: One junction end disagrees with the germline gene, perhaps due to a read error. The chain is built from TRBV7-3 and TRBJ2-7; D might be TRBD1 (6 bases). The CDR3 consists of 15 residues. Germline-derived CDR1 and CDR2 are SGHTA and FQGTGA. CDR3 region: CASSSLGAGDYEQYF. For the CDR3, the DNA is TGCGCCAGCAGCTCCCTCGGGGCAGGGGACTACGAGCAGTACTTC.

V is TRBV2 and J is TRBJ1-3; possibly TRBD1 for D (6 bases). CDR3 size: 16 residues. Germline V gene lookup returns CDR1 SNHLY and CDR2 FYNNEI. Trimming took off 7 bases at V and 0 bases at J, with 16 bases between the two ends. The DNA for the CDR3 is TGTGCCAGCACCCTCGACAGGAAGAGCTCTGGAAACACCATATATTTT. It encodes CASTLDRKSSGNTIYF.

Remarks on this clonotype: This may be a read error, as it is one base from a much larger clone. V is TRBV6-1 and J is TRBJ2-2; maybe TRBD2 (6 bases). The germline V gene encodes CDR1 MNHNS and CDR2 SASEGT. CDR3 size: 11 residues. CDR3 nucleotide sequence: TGTGCCAGCACCTCAATGGGGGGGCTGTTTTTT. The encoded protein is CASTSMGGLFF.

The chain joins TRBV7-9 to TRBJ2-3; no reliable D call. The ends were cut back, 5 bases at V and 3 bases at J, with 6 bases in the middle. This CDR3 is built from 12 residues. CDR1 and CDR2 (germline): SEHNR, FQNEAQ (reference sequence). As DNA, the CDR3 is TGTGCCAGCAGCCCTAGGACAGATACGCAGTATTTT. Its translation is CASSPRTDTQYF.

DNA of the CDR3: TGCAGCGTTGACGGCGCTAGCGGGCGACCTCAAGAGACCCAGTACTTC. This sequence encodes CSVDGASGRPQETQYF. This sequence joins TRBV29-1 and TRBJ2-5, with 8 bases that match TRBD2. Germline V gives CDR1 SQVTM, CDR2 ANQGSEA. CDR3 length: 16 residues. Losses at the gene ends were 3 bases for V and 2 bases for J; bases not matched to a gene: 11. The full variable domain, in which reference TRBV29-1 and TRBJ2-5 provide the parts outside the CDR3, is SAVISQKPSRDICQRGTSLTIQCQVDSQVTMMFWYRQQPGQSLTLIATANQGSEATYESGFVIDKFPISRPNLTFSTLTVSNMSPEDSSIYLCSVDGASGRPQETQYFGPGTRLLVL.

The rearrangement links TRBV15 to TRBJ1-2; no reliable D call. The CDR3 length is 14 residues. Germline V CDR1 and CDR2: LNHNV, YYDKDF (reference sequence). Deletions cut 5 bases from V and 6 bases from J, with 16 bases between. The CDR3 is CATSPRRPQDGYTF. CDR3 bases: TGTGCCACCAGCCCCCGCAGGCCGCAAGATGGCTACACCTTC.

This sequence joins TRBV7-9 and TRBJ1-5; a weak D match, TRBD1 (5 bases). The CDR3 extends over 14 amino acids. V lost 5 bases and J lost 6, with 14 bases in between. From germline, CDR1 is SEHNR and CDR2 FQNEAQ (reference sequence). The CDR3 region has the DNA TGTGCCAGCAGCCTTGCGGGGCGCGCTCAGCCCCAGCATTTT. This gives the protein CASSLAGRAQPQHF.

The rearrangement joins TRBV20-1 to TRBJ2-5; D may match TRBD1 or TRBD2 (5 bases each). Trimming stripped 3 bases from V and 5 bases from J, with 7 bases between. The CDR3 runs 11 residues. Germline V gene lookup returns CDR1 DFQATT and CDR2 SNEGSKA (reference sequence). In DNA form, the CDR3 reads TGCAGTGCTAGGGGGGACGAGACCCAGTACTTC. Its protein is CSARGDETQYF.